These 10 T cell receptor beta chains share one sample of origin, sequenced in a study of blood T cell repertoires in COVID-19. Measured with immunoSEQ multiplex PCR; TCRdb has only the in-frame clones, and not every one. The data show nearly 80,000 clones, 75% to 90% seen once. Sequencing was done on a sample of peripheral blood. The receptors come from a man aged 55-75 years with active or convalescent COVID-19.

The V gene is TRBV9, the J gene TRBJ2-7; D perhaps matches TRBD2 (7 bases). This CDR3 comprises 15 residues. V was pared by 3 bases and J by 3 bases, with 16 bases between. The germline CDR1 and CDR2 sequences are SGDLS and YYNGEE. The CDR3 region has the DNA TGTGCCAGCAGCGAGAGGGGGGGGAACTACTACGAGCAGTACTTC. Residues: CASSERGGNYYEQYF. Based on the CDR3 plus reference TRBV9 and TRBJ2-7, the full variable domain is DSGVTQTPKHLITATGQRVTLRCSPRSGDLSVYWYQQSLDQGLQFLIQYYNGEERAKGNILERFSAQQFPDLHSELNLSSLELGDSALYFCASSERGGNYYEQYFGPGTRLTVT.

The genes are TRBV3-1 (or the pseudogene TRBV3-2) and TRBJ1-2; 10 bases fit TRBD1. CDR1 and CDR2 (germline): LGHDT, YNNKEL (reference sequence). With 4 bases clipped from V and 4 bases from J, the junction kept 9 bases outside the gene matches. CDR3 length: 16 amino acids. CDR3 sequence reads: CASSPPTGGVSYGYTF. In DNA, the CDR3 is TGTGCCAGCAGCCCCCCGACAGGGGGCGTTAGCTATGGCTACACCTTC.

This clone was recorded once. This chain links TRBV12-3 or TRBV12-4 with TRBJ1-1, with a possible D match to TRBD1 (6 bases). There are 13 residues in the CDR3. Between the trimmed V and J ends, which lost 6 bases and 1 base, there was a span of 9 bases. The CDR3 spells CASRPQGNTEAFF. CDR3 nucleotides: TGTGCCAGCAGACCACAGGGGAACACTGAAGCTTTCTTT.

V and J are TRBV14 and TRBJ2-5; D is ambiguous. Trimming stripped 0 bases from V and 5 bases from J, with 13 bases between. Germline lookup yields CDR1 SGHDN and CDR2 FVKESK. CDR3 length: 15 amino acids. Written as DNA, the CDR3 is TGTGCCAGCAGCCAAGAGAGGCTACGTGGGGAGACCCAGTACTTC. Its protein product is CASSQERLRGETQYF. The whole variable domain, filled in from reference TRBV14 and TRBJ2-5, reads EAGVTQFPSHSVIEKGQTVTLRCDPISGHDNLYWYRRVMGKEIKFLLHFVKESKQDESGMPNNRFLAERTGGTYSTLKVQPAELEDSGVYFCASSQERLRGETQYFGPGTRLLVL.

This clone was seen more than once but under ten times. The chain links TRBV6-6 to TRBJ1-1, with 8 positions matching TRBD1. The CDR3 is 13 amino acids. Germline V lookup: CDR1 MNHNY, CDR2 SVGAGI (reference sequence). The V gene end was trimmed by 4 bases and the J gene end by 8 bases; junction bases not matched to a gene: 6. CDR3 region: CASSLRTGMEAFF. Written as DNA, the CDR3 is TGTGCCAGCAGTTTACGGACAGGGATGGAAGCTTTCTTT.

This chain joins TRBV18 and TRBJ1-5; TRBD1 is a possible D gene (6 bases). The CDR3 contains 16 residues. Germline V CDR1 and CDR2: KGHSH, LQKENI. The V and J ends lost 3 bases and 7 bases respectively, with 19 bases between them. In DNA form, the CDR3 reads TGTGCCAGCTCACCGGACACAGGGTTCTGGCGGCAGCCCCAGCATTTT. It encodes CASSPDTGFWRQPQHF.

This chain links TRBV4-1 with TRBJ1-4; 10 nucleotides match TRBD1. V gave up 4 bases and J gave up 8 bases; unmatched junction bases: 4. Per germline, CDR1 MGHRA and CDR2 YSYEKL. The CDR3 runs to 14 residues. This CDR3 reads CASSRGQGGEKLFF. CDR3 sequence (DNA): TGCGCCAGCAGCCGAGGACAGGGGGGGGAAAAACTGTTTTTT.

The rearrangement joins TRBV12-3 or TRBV12-4 to TRBJ1-2, with unresolved D. The CDR3 totals 13 residues. Trimming left V 3 bases short and J 3 bases short, with 8 bases between. CDR3 coding DNA: TGTGCCAGCAGTTTTATGGCCTACTATGGCTACACCTTC. Amino acids: CASSFMAYYGYTF.

For this clone: A read error may produce the germline difference seen at one junction end. The chain has TRBV7-7 and TRBJ2-5; the D is unclear. The germline gives CDR1 SSHAT, CDR2 FNYEAQ (reference sequence). This CDR3 contains 13 residues. Here the CDR3 reads CASSLSLGETQYF. The DNA of the CDR3 is TGTGCTAGCAGCCTTAGTCTCGGGGAGACCCAGTACTTC. Based on the CDR3 plus reference TRBV7-7 and TRBJ2-5, the full variable domain is GAGVSQSPRYKVTKRGQDVTLRCDPISSHATLYWYQQALGQGPEFLTYFNYEAQPDKSGLPSDRFSAERPEGSISTLTIQRTEQRDSAMYRCASSLSLGETQYFGPGTRLLVL.

This rearrangement joins TRBV29-1 to TRBJ2-1; 9 positions agree with TRBD1. The J segment lost 1 base and the V segment lost 8 bases, leaving 6 bases of the junction unmatched. This CDR3 is 14 amino acids long. The V gene's germline CDR1 is SQVTM and CDR2 ANQGSEA. CDR3 DNA: TGCAGCTCCAAAGGGACAGGGTCCTACAATGAGCAGTTCTTC. Amino acid sequence: CSSKGTGSYNEQFF.